The T cell receptor (beta chain) under discussion was sequenced for a study of T cells in Graves' hyperthyroidism and ophthalmopathy. Background on the study: Initial diagnosis, before any treatment, was when peripheral blood was collected.

The V gene lost 2 bases and the J gene lost 0 bases, with 11 bases spanning the gap. Germline CDR1 reads DFQATT; CDR2 reads SNEGSKA (reference sequence). This CDR3 contains 15 residues. RNA transcripts gave rise to amplified TCR beta CDR3 regions. The TCR CDR3 first-round RT-PCR relied on the HTBI primer set. A single record per CDR3 protein comes from TCRdb applying MiXCR to the multiplex PCR reads. The table lists about half a million distinct CDR3 sequences, around 22% of them singletons. Sequencing used blood. The TCR sequence derives from a woman in her 30s with Graves' ophthalmopathy. The rearrangement links TRBV20-1 to TRBJ1-5; D possibly corresponds to TRBD1 (6 bases). In nucleotides, the CDR3 is TGCAGTGCTAGACTAGACAGGAATAGCAATCAGCCCCAGCATTTT. It yields the protein CSARLDRNSNQPQHF.